One and the same sample provided the 22 T cell receptor beta chains below, sequenced in a study of siplizumab effects on memory and regulatory T cells. Using immunoSEQ multiplex PCR, the repertoire was profiled, and TCRdb retains in-frame clones only, with some absent. The sample has some 100,000 clones, about 91% seen once. Sequences were obtained from CD4+ T cells sorted from blood. These receptor sequences come from a human donor in good health. Some clones in this sample may be carry-over from other donors' samples.

J is TRBJ1-5 and V is TRBV29-1; tentative D call: TRBD1 (6 bases). V was cut by 7 bases and J by 6 bases, with 19 bases left in between. Germline V gene data show CDR1 as SQVTM and CDR2 as ANQGSEA. The CDR3 runs to 14 residues. The CDR3 DNA sequence: TGCAGCGCGGGGTGGTCAGGGGATGGTCAGCCCCAGCATTTT. Translated, it gives CSAGWSGDGQPQHF. The full variable domain, rest sourced from reference TRBV29-1 and TRBJ1-5, is SAVISQKPSRDICQRGTSLTIQCQVDSQVTMMFWYRQQPGQSLTLIATANQGSEATYESGFVIDKFPISRPNLTFSTLTVSNMSPEDSSIYLCSAGWSGDGQPQHFGDGTRLSIL.

The J gene is TRBJ1-1, the V gene TRBV25-1; TRBD1 matches 10 bases. The CDR3 is 16 amino acids. The germline V gene has CDR1 MGHDK and CDR2 SYGVNS. The J segment lost 4 bases and the V segment lost 2 bases, leaving 7 bases of the junction unmatched. CDR3 coding DNA: TGTGCCAGCAGTGAAAAGATCAGGACAGGGGGCACTGAAGCTTTCTTT. This translates into CASSEKIRTGGTEAFF.

CDR3 sequence reads: CAWSGQFNGYTF. CDR3 in DNA: TGTGCCTGGAGTGGACAGTTTAATGGCTACACCTTC. V gene TRBV30 combines with J gene TRBJ1-2; weak D call: TRBD1 (5 bases). CDR1 and CDR2 (germline): GTSNPN, SVGIG (reference sequence). The CDR3 runs 12 residues. Between the trimmed V and J ends, which lost 1 base and 6 bases, there was a span of 9 bases.

The V gene is TRBV7-3, the J gene TRBJ2-1, with 8 bases fitting TRBD2. The CDR3 has 16 amino acids. V shed 1 base, J shed 2 bases, and the junction held 4 bases outside the gene matches. Germline loops: CDR1 SGHTA, CDR2 FQGTGA. CDR3 amino acids: CASSLKGTRAYNEQFF. The CDR3 region has the DNA TGTGCCAGCAGCTTAAAAGGGACTAGAGCCTACAATGAGCAGTTCTTC.

The rearrangement links TRBV15 to TRBJ2-2, with 14 positions matching TRBD2. Germline CDR1 and CDR2: LNHNV and YYDKDF (reference sequence). This CDR3 has 17 residues. After removal of 3 bases from V and 10 bases from J, the junction contained 10 bases not matched to a gene. In DNA form, the CDR3 reads TGTGCCACCAGCAGGCGGGAAGGGACTAGCGGGAGTGCGGAGCTGTTTTTT. It translates to CATSRREGTSGSAELFF.

V is TRBV7-9 and J is TRBJ1-1; TRBD1 agrees at 12 bases. In germline, CDR1 is SEHNR, CDR2 FQNEAQ (reference sequence). Losses at the gene ends were 5 bases for V and 1 base for J; bases not matched to a gene: 5. The CDR3 is 16 residues long. This chain's CDR3 is CASSHGTGGGNTEAFF. The CDR3 coding sequence is TGTGCCAGCAGCCATGGGACAGGGGGCGGGAACACTGAAGCTTTCTTT.

CDR3 nucleotides: TGTGCCAGCTCACCAAGGGTGGAGAGCAATCAGCCCCAGCATTTT. It codes for CASSPRVESNQPQHF. V usage is TRBV18 and J usage is TRBJ1-5; no definite D call. Per the germline V gene, CDR1 is KGHSH and CDR2 is LQKENI. The CDR3 spans 15 residues. Trimming took 2 bases from V and 1 from J, leaving 9 bases between them.

The chain couples TRBV28 to TRBJ2-5; maybe TRBD2 (6 bases). The germline CDR1 and CDR2 sequences are MDHEN and SYDVKM. The V end was cut by 5 bases, the J end by 2 bases, with 15 bases between. CDR3 length: 15 amino acids. CDR3 residues: CASSPPSGPQETQYF. The CDR3 DNA reads as TGTGCCAGCAGTCCCCCCAGCGGGCCTCAAGAGACCCAGTACTTC.

This chain links TRBV7-2 with TRBJ2-3; maybe TRBD2 (5 bases). The CDR3 is 15 residues long. Trimming stripped 4 bases from V and 6 bases from J, with 17 bases between. Germline V CDR1 and CDR2: SGHTA, FQGNSA. CDR3 residues: CASSSPTRAPDTQYF. CDR3 DNA: TGTGCCAGCAGCTCCCCTACTAGGGCCCCGGATACGCAGTATTTT.

This chain links TRBV7-9 with TRBJ2-2, with 9 nucleotides matching TRBD2. The trim removed 9 bases at V and 2 bases at J, leaving 10 bases unmatched. Germline V lookup: CDR1 SEHNR, CDR2 FQNEAQ (reference sequence). This CDR3 contains 16 residues. The CDR3 region has the DNA TGTGCCAGTCCAGCCCTAGCGGGATCAAACACCGGGGAGCTGTTTTTT. Translated: CASPALAGSNTGELFF.

The chain couples TRBV6-1 to TRBJ1-2; D not certain. This CDR3 comprises 11 residues. Trimming removed 8 bases from V and 2 bases from J, with 6 bases in between. The germline V gene encodes CDR1 MNHNS and CDR2 SASEGT. CDR3 in DNA: TGTGCCAGCGGCATCAACTATGGCTACACCTTC. This translates into CASGINYGYTF.

With regard to this clone: Additional DNA sequences in this sample encode the identical CDR3. V and J are TRBV19 and TRBJ2-1; 8 bases line up with TRBD2. The germline gives CDR1 LNHDA, CDR2 SQIVND (reference sequence). The CDR3 length is 15 residues. J lost 0 bases, V lost 5 bases, and 3 bases had no gene match. CDR3 protein: CASSVSGSSYNEQFF. The CDR3 DNA is TGTGCCAGTAGTGTGAGCGGGAGCTCCTACAATGAGCAGTTCTTC. The entire variable domain, with the rest obtained from reference TRBV19 and TRBJ2-1, is as follows: DGGITQSPKYLFRKEGQNVTLSCEQNLNHDAMYWYRQDPGQGLRLIYYSQIVNDFQKGDIAEGYSVSREKKESFPLTVTSAQKNPTAFYLCASSVSGSSYNEQFFGPGTRLTVL.

The chain carries TRBV2 and TRBJ2-3, with D perhaps being TRBD1 or TRBD2 (5 bases each). The V end was cut by 7 bases, the J end by 3 bases, with 11 bases between. From germline, CDR1 is SNHLY and CDR2 FYNNEI. CDR3 length: 13 residues. In DNA form, the CDR3 reads TGTGCCAGCAAAATTGGGGGAACAGATACGCAGTATTTT. It specifies CASKIGGTDTQYF. The whole variable domain, remainder taken from reference TRBV2 and TRBJ2-3, is EPEVTQTPSHQVTQMGQEVILRCVPISNHLYFYWYRQILGQKVEFLVSFYNNEISEKSEIFDDQFSVERPDGSNFTLKIRSTKLEDSAMYFCASKIGGTDTQYFGPGTRLTVL.

The CDR3 is CASRTGVTNEKLFF. The DNA for the CDR3 is TGTGCCAGCAGAACAGGGGTAACTAATGAAAAACTGTTTTTT. The V call is TRBV27, the J call TRBJ1-4; 7 bases line up with TRBD1. CDR1 and CDR2 (germline): MNHEY, SMNVEV (reference sequence). The V and J ends lost 6 bases and 1 base, in that order; junction bases with no gene match: 2. The CDR3 length is 14 residues.

The CDR3 region is CASSQRTSGSAPRQYF. CDR3 coding DNA: TGTGCCAGCAGCCAAAGGACTAGCGGGAGCGCACCCAGGCAGTATTTT. J is TRBJ2-3 and V is TRBV7-6; 13 nucleotides align to TRBD2. Germline V gene sequence: CDR1 SGHVS, CDR2 FNYEAQ. V trimming: 5 bases; J trimming: 11 bases; junction bases outside the gene matches: 13. The CDR3 is 16 amino acids.

V is TRBV5-6 and J is TRBJ1-2, with 8 bases aligning to TRBD1. After removal of 4 bases from V and 5 bases from J, the junction contained 7 bases not matched to a gene. Germline CDR1 is SGHDT and CDR2 is YYEEEE. CDR3 size: 14 residues. The CDR3 DNA reads TGTGCCAGCAGCCACCTCGGGACAGGATATGGCTACACCTTC. This codes for CASSHLGTGYGYTF.

CDR3 region: CASSFSDGRYYGYTF. Here the CDR3 DNA reads TGTGCCAGCAGTTTCTCCGACGGCAGATACTATGGCTACACCTTC. This chain links TRBV28 with TRBJ1-2; no definite D call. The V gene lost 3 bases and the J gene lost 3 bases, with 14 bases spanning the gap. The CDR3 spans 15 residues. Germline V gene sequence: CDR1 MDHEN, CDR2 SYDVKM.

The J gene is TRBJ1-2, the V gene TRBV5-6; the match to TRBD1 covers 7 bases. CDR1 and CDR2 from the germline V gene are SGHDT and YYEEEE. CDR3 length: 15 residues. The ends lost 3 bases at V and 4 bases at J; junction bases unmatched: 9. CDR3 in amino acids: CASSWDRPDLYGYTF. CDR3 bases: TGTGCCAGCAGCTGGGACAGACCGGACCTCTATGGCTACACCTTC.

The V and J genes are TRBV10-2 and TRBJ2-2; the D call may be TRBD1 or TRBD2 (5 bases each). The CDR3 is made up of 21 amino acids. V lost 4 bases, J lost 0 bases, and 27 bases lay in between. The germline CDR1 and CDR2 sequences are WSHSY and SAAADI. CDR3 sequence reads: CASSVWLQPSGASANTGELFF. CDR3 nucleotides: TGCGCCAGCAGTGTGTGGTTGCAACCCTCCGGGGCTTCTGCGAACACCGGGGAGCTGTTTTTT.

V usage is TRBV25-1 and J usage is TRBJ1-1; D gene unclear. Germline CDR1 is MGHDK and CDR2 is SYGVNS. Trimming shortened V by 5 bases and J by 5 bases, and 9 bases separated the two germline ends. The CDR3 contains 12 residues. This CDR3 reads CASSSRRTEAFF. CDR3 DNA: TGTGCCAGCAGTTCTCGCCGGACTGAAGCTTTCTTT.

The chain has TRBV30 and TRBJ1-1; D call uncertain. The CDR3 totals 12 residues. V was pared by 0 bases and J by 3 bases, with 5 bases between. CDR1 GTSNPN and CDR2 SVGIG come from the germline V gene (reference sequence). Written as DNA, the CDR3 is TGTGCCTGGAGTGTACAGCACACTGAAGCTTTCTTT. Translated, it gives CAWSVQHTEAFF.

The chain is built from TRBV5-1 and TRBJ2-3; possible D gene TRBD1, 6 bases. Germline V CDR1 and CDR2: SGHRS, YFSETQ. The germline V and J ends were trimmed by 3 bases and 2 bases, with 10 bases remaining between them. The CDR3 loop spans 14 amino acids. As DNA, the CDR3 is TGCGCCAGCAGCTACGACAGGACCACAGATACGCAGTATTTT. This sequence encodes CASSYDRTTDTQYF.